These 17 T cell receptor beta chains originate from one sample sequenced in a study of cytotoxic CD8 clonotypes in ibrutinib-treated CLL. Libraries were prepared by immunoSEQ multiplex PCR; TCRdb keeps only in-frame clonotypes and omits some of them. Counted here are tens of thousands of clones, 70% to 80% occurring once; the ten biggest clones make up 51%. This material consisted of PBMCs, taken after 36 months of ibrutinib treatment. The receptors derive from a human donor with chronic lymphocytic leukemia.

The V and J genes are TRBV7-9 and TRBJ1-1; D remains ambiguous. Between the trimmed V and J ends, which lost 6 bases and 1 base, there was a span of 6 bases. The CDR3 is 12 residues long. CDR1 is SEHNR, CDR2 FQNEAQ, per germline (reference sequence). The CDR3 spells CASRRQNTEAFF. As DNA, the CDR3 is TGTGCCAGCAGAAGACAGAACACTGAAGCTTTCTTT.

The chain uses TRBV7-9 and TRBJ2-5, with D perhaps TRBD1 (5 bases). The CDR3 extends over 15 amino acids. Trimming stripped 4 bases from V and 1 base from J, with 13 bases between. Germline lookup yields CDR1 SEHNR and CDR2 FQNEAQ (reference sequence). The DNA of the CDR3 is TGTGCCAGCAGCTCAAGGACATGGTCCCAAGAGACCCAGTACTTC. Translating it yields CASSSRTWSQETQYF.

This chain connects TRBV7-9 to TRBJ1-4; D is uncertain. CDR1 SEHNR and CDR2 FQNEAQ come from the germline V gene (reference sequence). Trimming cost V 3 bases and J 1 base, with 12 bases left between them. CDR3 length equals 16 residues. CDR3 in DNA: TGTGCCAGCAGCTTCGGGTCCCTACAAACTAATGAAAAACTGTTTTTT. It is translated as CASSFGSLQTNEKLFF.

The rearrangement joins TRBV18 to TRBJ2-7; D is possibly TRBD1 (6 bases). V lost 6 bases to trimming and J lost 1 base, with 13 bases between them. The CDR3 covers 14 residues. Germline V CDR1 and CDR2: KGHSH, LQKENI. The CDR3 loop is CASSRRTVSYEQYF. The CDR3 region has the DNA TGTGCCAGCTCGCGGCGGACAGTTTCCTACGAGCAGTACTTC.

The CDR3, as DNA: TGTGCCAGCAGCTTTGGCGACAGGGGGCGCGGGACTGAAGCTTTCTTT. Its translation is CASSFGDRGRGTEAFF. The gene calls are TRBV7-9 and TRBJ1-1; 10 bases match TRBD1. Trimming took 3 bases from V and 5 from J; bases not matched to a gene: 9. This CDR3 is built from 16 residues. Per germline, CDR1 SEHNR and CDR2 FQNEAQ (reference sequence).

The chain uses TRBV7-9 and TRBJ1-5; TRBD1 matches 8 bases. The CDR3 is 18 amino acids. Per germline, CDR1 SEHNR and CDR2 FQNEAQ (reference sequence). Germline trimming cut 3 bases from V and 0 bases from J; bases unmatched to any gene: 10. CDR3 in amino acids: CASSLGTGGGFSNQPQHF. The CDR3 nucleotides are TGTGCCAGCAGCTTGGGGACAGGCGGGGGATTTAGCAATCAGCCCCAGCATTTT.

The chain has TRBV7-9 and TRBJ1-5; 7 bases line up with TRBD1. The CDR3 totals 16 residues. Trimming removed 3 bases from V and 5 bases from J; junction bases left unmatched: 10. Germline-derived CDR1 and CDR2 are SEHNR and FQNEAQ (reference sequence). CDR3 residues: CASSFDRDGGHQPQHF. The CDR3 DNA reads TGTGCCAGCAGCTTCGACAGGGACGGCGGGCATCAGCCCCAGCATTTT.

This clone was seen more than once but under ten times. The chain has TRBV4-3 and TRBJ1-5, with a possible D match to TRBD1 (5 bases). CDR1 is LGHNA, CDR2 YSLEER, per germline. This CDR3 has 16 amino acids. Trimming left V 0 bases short and J 1 base short, with 10 bases between. CDR3 loop: CASSQDRDLSNQPQHF. The CDR3 bases are TGCGCCAGCAGCCAAGATCGGGACCTGAGCAATCAGCCCCAGCATTTT.

The chain combines TRBV7-9 with TRBJ2-7; D could derive from TRBD1 or TRBD2 (5 bases each). Germline V gene sequence: CDR1 SEHNR, CDR2 FQNEAQ (reference sequence). V lost 5 bases and J 2 bases, leaving 13 bases between the germline ends. The CDR3 length is 14 residues. The CDR3 loop is CASSLGPRTYEQYF. The CDR3 coding sequence is TGTGCCAGCAGCCTGGGACCGAGGACCTACGAGCAGTACTTC.

This chain joins TRBV27 and TRBJ2-5, with D tentatively TRBD2 (5 bases). From germline, CDR1 is MNHEY and CDR2 SMNVEV (reference sequence). Trimming removed 2 bases at V and 5 bases at J, with 15 bases between. CDR3 length: 15 amino acids. This CDR3 reads CASSLGPATGETQYF. The DNA of the CDR3 is TGTGCCAGCAGTTTAGGGCCTGCGACGGGGGAGACCCAGTACTTC.

The chain is built from TRBV18 and TRBJ1-5, with 8 bases fitting TRBD1. Trimming took 2 bases from V and 1 from J; bases not matched to a gene: 4. Germline CDR1 KGHSH, CDR2 LQKENI. The CDR3 length is 16 residues. The CDR3 spells CASSPSNRGSNQPQHF. CDR3 nucleotides: TGTGCCAGCTCACCATCCAACAGGGGGAGCAATCAGCCCCAGCATTTT.

Judged by abundance, this clone is large. The chain combines TRBV18 with TRBJ1-1; D is uncertain. From germline, CDR1 is KGHSH and CDR2 LQKENI. The CDR3 length is 13 residues. The V and J ends lost 6 bases and 6 bases respectively, with 14 bases between them. The CDR3 loop reads CASSASPGSEAFF. Written as DNA, the CDR3 is TGTGCCAGCTCCGCGAGCCCGGGCTCTGAAGCTTTCTTT.

Concerning this clone: At the DNA level, this CDR3 is encoded by other sequences in the same sample as well. V is TRBV2 and J is TRBJ1-1; D possibly corresponds to TRBD1 (5 bases). The CDR3 consists of 14 residues. Germline CDR1 is SNHLY and CDR2 is FYNNEI. V was shortened by 7 bases and J by 5 bases, with 17 bases between the two germline ends. The CDR3 loop reads CASIRSQGRTEAFF. The CDR3 DNA reads as TGTGCCAGCATTCGGAGTCAGGGTCGAACTGAAGCTTTCTTT.

V usage is TRBV5-1 and J usage is TRBJ2-2; D is uncertain. Trimming removed 4 bases at V and 5 bases at J, with 6 bases between. CDR1 SGHRS and CDR2 YFSETQ come from the germline V gene. The CDR3 sequence is 12 residues long. In DNA form, the CDR3 reads TGCGCCAGCAGCCCAGATACCGGGGAGCTGTTTTTT. Its translation is CASSPDTGELFF.

The chain has TRBV6-6 and TRBJ2-3; 8 bases agree with TRBD1. The J segment lost 3 bases and the V segment lost 4 bases, leaving 6 bases of the junction unmatched. Germline loops: CDR1 MNHNY, CDR2 SVGAGI (reference sequence). The CDR3 runs 15 residues. The CDR3 here is CASSSRTGRTDTQYF. CDR3 in DNA: TGTGCCAGCAGTTCGAGGACAGGGCGAACAGATACGCAGTATTTT.

This sequence joins TRBV2 and TRBJ2-7, with D perhaps given as TRBD1 or TRBD2 (5 bases each). Germline V gene data show CDR1 as SNHLY and CDR2 as FYNNEI. The CDR3 extends over 15 amino acids. The V end lost 7 bases, the J end lost 3 bases, and 19 bases lay between the germline ends. DNA of the CDR3: TGTGCCAGCACCTTCATGGGACGGGCACTCTACGAGCAGTACTTC. Protein: CASTFMGRALYEQYF.

The chain recombines TRBV19 with TRBJ1-2; tentatively, D is TRBD1 (5 bases). CDR1 LNHDA and CDR2 SQIVND come from the germline V gene (reference sequence). V was pared by 1 base and J by 0 bases, with 9 bases between. There are 15 residues in the CDR3. CDR3 coding DNA: TGTGCCAGTAGTATAGGGCAGACAGCTAACTATGGCTACACCTTC. The encoded protein is CASSIGQTANYGYTF.